This TCR beta chain appears in the sequencing data of a study of PD-1 blockade in classical Hodgkin lymphoma. TCRdb's table, derived via immunoSEQ multiplex PCR, lists solely in-frame clones and lacks some. Of some 1,900 clones listed, about nine tenths are singletons. In germline, CDR1 is SGHRS, CDR2 YFSETQ. This CDR3 is 16 amino acids long. The V end lost 4 bases, the J end lost 9 bases, and 26 bases lay between the germline ends. Each patient relapsed following autologous stem cell transplantation, and prior brentuximab vedotin exposure differed. The authors purified CD4+ T cells from thawed PBMCs by magnetic negative selection.

The rearrangement links TRBV5-1 to TRBJ2-7; a weak D match, TRBD1 (5 bases). This clonotype was sampled from a human donor with classical Hodgkin lymphoma. The input for sequencing was CD4+ T cells from blood, taken at baseline. CDR3 in amino acids: CASSPYFGAGSLGQYF. In nucleotides, the CDR3 is TGCGCCAGCAGCCCTTACTTTGGGGCAGGGTCCTTGGGGCAGTACTTC.